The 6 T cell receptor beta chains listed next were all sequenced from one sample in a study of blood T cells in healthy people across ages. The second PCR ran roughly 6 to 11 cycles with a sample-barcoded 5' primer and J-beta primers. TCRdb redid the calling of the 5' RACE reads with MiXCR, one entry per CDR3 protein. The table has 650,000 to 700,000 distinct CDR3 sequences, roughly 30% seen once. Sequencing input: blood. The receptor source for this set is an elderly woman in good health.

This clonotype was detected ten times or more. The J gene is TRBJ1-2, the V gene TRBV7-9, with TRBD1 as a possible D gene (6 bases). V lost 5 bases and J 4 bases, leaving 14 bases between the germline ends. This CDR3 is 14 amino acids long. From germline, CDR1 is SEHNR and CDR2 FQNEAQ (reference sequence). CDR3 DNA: TGTGCCAGCAGCAGGGACATGGGGGCCTATGGCTACACCTTC. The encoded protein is CASSRDMGAYGYTF.

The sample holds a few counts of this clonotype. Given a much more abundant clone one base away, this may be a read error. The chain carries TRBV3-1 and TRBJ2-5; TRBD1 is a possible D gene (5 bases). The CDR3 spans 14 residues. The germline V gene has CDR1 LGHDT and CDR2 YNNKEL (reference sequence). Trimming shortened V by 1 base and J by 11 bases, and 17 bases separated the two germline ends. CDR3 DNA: TGTGCCAGCAGCCAAGGGACAACCGCCTACGTGCAGTACTTC. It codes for CASSQGTTAYVQYF.

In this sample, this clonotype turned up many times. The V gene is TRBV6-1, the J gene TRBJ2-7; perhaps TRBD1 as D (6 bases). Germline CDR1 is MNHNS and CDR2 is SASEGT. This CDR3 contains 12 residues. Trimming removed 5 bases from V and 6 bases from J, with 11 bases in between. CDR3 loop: CASSLGQPEQYF. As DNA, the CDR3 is TGTGCCAGCAGTCTAGGACAGCCCGAGCAGTACTTC.

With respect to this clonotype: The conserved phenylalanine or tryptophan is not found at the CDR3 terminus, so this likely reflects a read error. The CDR3 sequence is CSAGPGGNSPLHL. For the CDR3, the DNA is TGCAGTGCCGGACCAGGTGGAAATTCACCCCTCCACTTG. The chain carries TRBV20-1 and TRBJ1-6; D unresolved. Germline V CDR1 and CDR2: DFQATT, SNEGSKA (reference sequence). The length of the CDR3 is 13 residues. V was cut by 6 bases and J by 7 bases, with 13 bases left in between.

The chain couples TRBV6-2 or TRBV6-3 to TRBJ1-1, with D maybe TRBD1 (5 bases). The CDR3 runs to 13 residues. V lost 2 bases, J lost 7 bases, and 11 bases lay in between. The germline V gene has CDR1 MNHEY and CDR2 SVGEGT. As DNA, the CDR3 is TGTGCCAGCAGTTACCGGGACGCAAGTGAAGCTTTCTTT. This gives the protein CASSYRDASEAFF.

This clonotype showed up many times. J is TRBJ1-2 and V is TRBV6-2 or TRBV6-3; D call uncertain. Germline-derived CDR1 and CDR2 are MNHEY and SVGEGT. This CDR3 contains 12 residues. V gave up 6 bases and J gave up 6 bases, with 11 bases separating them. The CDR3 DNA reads TGTGCCAGCAGGGCCGCGGGAGATGGCTACACCTTC. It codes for CASRAAGDGYTF.